This TCR beta chain comes out of a study of identical twins. Study conclusions and caveats: The more abundant beta clonotypes in cord blood had fewer insertions, and memory repertoires did not show this. For monozygotic twins, models underestimated out-of-frame TCR alpha sharing.

The donors were all healthy and Caucasian. The ends lost 7 bases at V and 4 bases at J; junction bases unmatched: 6. Germline V lookup: CDR1 SGHNT, CDR2 YYREEE (reference sequence). The CDR3 consists of 13 residues. Unique molecular identifiers were in the cDNA, with template-switch universal primer binding. Each CDR3 protein is one row after TCRdb ran MiXCR on the 5' RACE reads. The table lists about 100,000 distinct CDR3 sequences, around 5.5% of them singletons. This clonotype was counted many times. Its matching antigen is unknown. The sequence was collected from a woman between 45 and 60 years old in good health. This chain uses TRBV5-4 with TRBJ2-7; 9 bases align to TRBD1. The sequenced material came from memory T cells sorted from blood. CDR3 bases: TGTGCCAGCCGGGGACAGGGAGAGTACGAGCAGTACTTC. Protein sequence: CASRGQGEYEQYF.